A single sample gave rise to the 15 T cell receptor beta chains below, sequenced in a study of CD8 T cells in ankylosing spondylitis. TCRdb recomputed calls from the 5' RACE reads with MiXCR, one row per CDR3 protein. The table has around 39,000 distinct CDR3 sequences, 16% seen once. What was sequenced was blood. These receptor sequences come from a male donor with ankylosing spondylitis or in good health (not recorded which).

In its sample, this clonotype was seen a few times. The CDR3 is CASKQESSYNEQFF. In nucleotides, the CDR3 is TGCGCCAGCAAACAGGAGAGCTCCTACAATGAGCAGTTCTTC. The chain recombines TRBV5-1 with TRBJ2-1, with D possibly matching TRBD1 (5 bases). V was clipped by 6 bases and J by 0 bases, with 10 bases between them. Germline lookup yields CDR1 SGHRS and CDR2 YFSETQ. The CDR3 sequence is 14 residues long.

The rearrangement joins TRBV2 to TRBJ2-2, with D tentatively TRBD2 (5 bases). The CDR3 sequence is 14 residues long. The germline gives CDR1 SNHLY, CDR2 FYNNEI. V lost 7 bases to trimming and J lost 2 bases, with 11 bases between them. CDR3 coding DNA: TGTGCCAGCATGCCCAGGACTAACACCGGGGAGCTGTTTTTT. This translates into CASMPRTNTGELFF.

This clonotype appeared a few times. This chain links TRBV20-1 with TRBJ1-1; 10 bases fit TRBD1. V gave up 5 bases and J gave up 3 bases; unmatched junction bases: 6. CDR1 is DFQATT, CDR2 SNEGSKA, per germline (reference sequence). This CDR3 spans 14 amino acids. The CDR3 protein is CSAFLTGGYTEAFF. Here the CDR3 DNA reads TGCAGTGCTTTCCTGACAGGGGGCTACACTGAAGCTTTCTTT.

V gene TRBV10-3 combines with J gene TRBJ2-2; 8 bases map to TRBD2. Looked up from germline, CDR1 is ENHRY and CDR2 is SYGVKD. With 5 bases clipped from V and 6 bases from J, the junction kept 8 bases outside the gene matches. The CDR3 totals 15 residues. The CDR3 region has the DNA TGTGCCATCAGTTCGGTAGCGGGACGTCCCGGGGAGCTGTTTTTT. Protein: CAISSVAGRPGELFF.

A few counts support this clonotype. V is TRBV5-1 and J is TRBJ2-2; the match to TRBD1 covers 9 bases. After removal of 4 bases from V and 7 bases from J, the junction contained 8 bases not matched to a gene. Germline lookup yields CDR1 SGHRS and CDR2 YFSETQ. The length of the CDR3 is 15 residues. CDR3 amino acids: CASSPRQGDNGELFF. Here the CDR3 DNA reads TGCGCCAGCAGCCCCCGACAGGGGGATAACGGGGAGCTGTTTTTT.

This clonotype has just a few counts. The chain uses TRBV6-5 and TRBJ2-2; 9 bases agree with TRBD1. The V and J ends lost 2 bases and 6 bases, in that order; junction bases with no gene match: 4. The length of the CDR3 is 15 residues. Germline V gene lookup returns CDR1 MNHEY and CDR2 SVGAGI. Here the CDR3 reads CASSYGTGWAGELFF. In nucleotides, the CDR3 is TGTGCCAGCAGTTACGGGACAGGGTGGGCCGGGGAGCTGTTTTTT.

The V call is TRBV28, the J call TRBJ2-1, with 12 positions matching TRBD2. V lost 6 bases and J lost 6; bases outside the gene matches: 6. Germline V gene sequence: CDR1 MDHEN, CDR2 SYDVKM. The CDR3 contains 15 residues. In DNA form, the CDR3 reads TGTGCCAGCAGAAGACTAGCGGGAGTGTTCAATGAGCAGTTCTTC. It encodes CASRRLAGVFNEQFF.

The chain has TRBV29-1 and TRBJ1-2; D remains ambiguous. The CDR3 runs 10 residues. From germline, CDR1 is SQVTM and CDR2 ANQGSEA. V lost 0 bases, J lost 7 bases, and 3 bases lay in between. CDR3 region: CSVEDGGYTF. The CDR3 DNA is TGCAGCGTTGAAGATGGTGGCTACACCTTC.

The CDR3 DNA reads as TGTGCCAGCAGTTTGACGGGAAACACCATATATTTT. Translated, it gives CASSLTGNTIYF. The V call is TRBV12-3 or TRBV12-4, the J call TRBJ1-3; D not resolved. The ends were cut back, 3 bases at V and 4 bases at J, with 4 bases in the middle. This CDR3 has 12 amino acids.

This clonotype was seen only a few times. The rearrangement uses TRBV23-1 and TRBJ2-5, with TRBD1 as a possible D gene (6 bases). TRBV23-1 is annotated as an ORF whose role is uncertain. The CDR3 spans 16 residues. Deletions cut 6 bases from V and 0 bases from J, with 17 bases between. For the CDR3, the DNA is TGCGCCAGCAGCCCTACCCCGACAGGTCACCAAGAGACCCAGTACTTC. The encoded protein is CASSPTPTGHQETQYF.

This clonotype was observed at least ten times. CDR3 loop: CASSPFADGEQYV. The CDR3 DNA reads as TGTGCCAGCTCACCCTTCGCGGACGGCGAGCAGTACGTC. The rearrangement joins TRBV18 to TRBJ2-7, with D unclear. The CDR3 contains 13 residues. Trimming shortened V by 3 bases and J by 6 bases, and 12 bases separated the two germline ends. Germline CDR1 KGHSH, CDR2 LQKENI.

The chain employs TRBV5-1 and TRBJ2-3; D gene unclear. The germline V gene has CDR1 SGHRS and CDR2 YFSETQ. Trimming pared 3 bases from V and 2 bases from J, leaving 19 bases between. The CDR3 has 17 residues. CDR3 sequence: CASSWGAARFDTDTQYF. CDR3 sequence (DNA): TGCGCCAGCAGCTGGGGTGCAGCCAGATTCGACACAGATACGCAGTATTTT.

The V call is TRBV7-2, the J call TRBJ2-2, with TRBD1 matching over 7 bases. CDR3 size: 13 residues. The V segment lost 10 bases and the J segment 3 bases; nucleotides outside the gene matches: 5. Germline V CDR1 and CDR2: SGHTA, FQGNSA. CDR3 sequence: CATTTGYTGELFF. The CDR3 DNA sequence: TGTGCCACCACGACAGGGTACACCGGGGAGCTGTTTTTT. Combining the CDR3 with reference TRBV7-2 and TRBJ2-2 gives the whole variable domain GAGVSQSPSNKVTEKGKDVELRCDPISGHTALYWYRQSLGQGLEFLIYFQGNSAPDKSGLPSDRFSAERTGGSVSTLTIQRTQQEDSAVYLCATTTGYTGELFFGEGSRLTVL.

This clonotype was observed a handful of times. This chain connects TRBV9 to TRBJ1-1; perhaps TRBD1 as D (5 bases). The germline V gene encodes CDR1 SGDLS and CDR2 YYNGEE. Between the trimmed V and J ends, which lost 0 bases and 5 bases, there was a span of 8 bases. The CDR3 loop spans 13 amino acids. The CDR3 coding sequence is TGTGCCAGCAGCGTAGGAGGGGCAACTGAAGCTTTCTTT. Protein: CASSVGGATEAFF.

This clonotype was counted only a few times. The rearrangement uses TRBV5-1 and TRBJ2-7, with 10 positions matching TRBD2. The germline V gene encodes CDR1 SGHRS and CDR2 YFSETQ. V lost 0 bases, J lost 2 bases, and 5 bases stayed unmatched. The CDR3 length is 16 residues. CDR3 DNA: TGCGCCAGCAGCTTGGGACCTAGCGGGAGCGCCTACGAGCAGTACTTC. Translating it yields CASSLGPSGSAYEQYF.